This is a list of T cell receptor beta chains from one sample in a study of blood T cell repertoires in COVID-19. Produced via immunoSEQ multiplex PCR; TCRdb's table is partial and in-frame only. The profile shows around 500,000 clones, approximately 85% of them singletons. The sequenced material came from peripheral blood. The source of these receptors is a human donor in a cohort sampled during active COVID-19. CDR3s include the opening cysteine and the closing phenylalanine or tryptophan. Fields, in order: V gene, J gene, CDR3 length, CDR3 protein.

V gene: TRBV19; J gene: TRBJ2-1; CDR3 length: 13; CDR3 protein: CASWDRLYNEQFF
V gene: TRBV7-2; J gene: TRBJ1-6; CDR3 length: 13; CDR3 protein: CASSQIRNSPLHF
V gene: TRBV28; J gene: TRBJ2-1; CDR3 length: 14; CDR3 protein: CASSLLQDYNEQFF
V gene: TRBV19; J gene: TRBJ1-2; CDR3 length: 13; CDR3 protein: CASSDGVGYGYTF
V gene: TRBV7-8; J gene: TRBJ2-3; CDR3 length: 14; CDR3 protein: CASSSLAGADTQYF
V gene: TRBV6-5; J gene: TRBJ2-3; CDR3 length: 15; CDR3 protein: CASSLLAGEANTQYF
V gene: TRBV7-2; J gene: TRBJ1-1; CDR3 length: 13; CDR3 protein: CASSAQGWTEAFF
V gene: TRBV28; J gene: TRBJ2-5; CDR3 length: 15; CDR3 protein: CASSSAAGGEETQYF
V gene: TRBV7-9; J gene: TRBJ2-5; CDR3 length: 14; CDR3 protein: CASSLISGSETQYF
V gene: TRBV19; J gene: TRBJ1-1; CDR3 length: 12; CDR3 protein: CASSITGREAFF
V gene: TRBV19; J gene: TRBJ2-5; CDR3 length: 14; CDR3 protein: CASRGTGRGETQYF
V gene: TRBV7-9; J gene: TRBJ2-5; CDR3 length: 15; CDR3 protein: CASSSLLGPPETQYF
V gene: TRBV9; J gene: TRBJ2-5; CDR3 length: 18; CDR3 protein: CASSVGSSGRAFQETQYF
V gene: TRBV11-3; J gene: TRBJ2-3; CDR3 length: 17; CDR3 protein: CAYLGTSGRTGTDTQYF
V gene: TRBV3-1/TRBV3-2; J gene: TRBJ2-3; CDR3 length: 14; CDR3 protein: CASSQLAGVDTQYF
V gene: TRBV2; J gene: TRBJ1-2; CDR3 length: 15; CDR3 protein: CASSGRARGAYGYTF
V gene: TRBV3-1/TRBV3-2; J gene: TRBJ2-1; CDR3 length: 15; CDR3 protein: CASSRVTGSYNEQFF
V gene: TRBV21-1; J gene: TRBJ1-1; CDR3 length: 11; CDR3 protein: CASSKPGKTFF
V gene: TRBV6-5; J gene: TRBJ1-1; CDR3 length: 16; CDR3 protein: CASSYLETGGGTEAFF
V gene: TRBV30; J gene: TRBJ2-7; CDR3 length: 14; CDR3 protein: CAWSAGSTPYEQYF
V gene: TRBV20-1; J gene: TRBJ2-2; CDR3 length: 11; CDR3 protein: CSAPYLGELFF
V gene: TRBV18; J gene: TRBJ2-3; CDR3 length: 16; CDR3 protein: CASSPPGTGWTDTQYF
V gene: TRBV2; J gene: TRBJ2-4; CDR3 length: 14; CDR3 protein: CASRGGGAKNIQYF
V gene: TRBV11-3; J gene: TRBJ2-7; CDR3 length: 14; CDR3 protein: CASSLGAGGYEQYF
V gene: TRBV24-1; J gene: TRBJ1-2; CDR3 length: 18; CDR3 protein: CATSDPDPGQGSYWGYTF
V gene: TRBV19; J gene: TRBJ1-1; CDR3 length: 15; CDR3 protein: CASSPPPGEGTEAFF
V gene: TRBV9; J gene: TRBJ2-4; CDR3 length: 19; CDR3 protein: CASSPTGGEIGGSKNIQYF
V gene: TRBV12-5; J gene: TRBJ2-3; CDR3 length: 15; CDR3 protein: CASGSPQRESDTQYF
V gene: TRBV3-1/TRBV3-2; J gene: TRBJ2-1; CDR3 length: 12; CDR3 protein: CASSPRRDEQFF
V gene: TRBV9; J gene: TRBJ2-1; CDR3 length: 15; CDR3 protein: CASSGTSGTYNEQFF
V gene: TRBV6-5; J gene: TRBJ1-2; CDR3 length: 13; CDR3 protein: CASSYGGVYGYTF
V gene: TRBV10-3; J gene: TRBJ1-5; CDR3 length: 13; CDR3 protein: CAISEGGGQPQHF
V gene: TRBV3-1/TRBV3-2; J gene: TRBJ2-7; CDR3 length: 19; CDR3 protein: CASSLRWPGPESPSYEQYF
V gene: TRBV2; J gene: TRBJ2-3; CDR3 length: 18; CDR3 protein: CASSVLPGGTRSTDTQYF
V gene: TRBV30; J gene: TRBJ2-7; CDR3 length: 14; CDR3 protein: CAWSPTSGIYEQYF
V gene: TRBV10-3; J gene: TRBJ2-5; CDR3 length: 13; CDR3 protein: CAITSGTQGTQYF
V gene: TRBV6-5; J gene: TRBJ1-5; CDR3 length: 13; CDR3 protein: CASSTGGNQPQHF
V gene: TRBV28; J gene: TRBJ1-1; CDR3 length: 16; CDR3 protein: CASSPSGTGRNTEAFF